This T cell receptor (beta chain) was obtained from a study of shared clonotypes between healthy human individuals (dated by TCRdb to 2019 to 2021). The study in broad terms: Three men and two women, aged 18 to 49 years, made up the cohort. Different laboratories and diverse techniques were used to prepare libraries and sequence TCR repertoires, to increase sequencing depth and limit assay-specific biases. Each donor's leukapheresis produced roughly between roughly 0.94 and 9.5 billion PBMCs. Per donor, three plates each were used for CD4 naive and CD4 memory, two for CD8 naive, and one for CD8 memory. The study deeply sequenced blood TCR repertoires of five healthy adults to estimate repertoire size and the extent of clonotype sharing between individuals. Overall results and qualifications from the work: Higher generation probabilities were observed for clonotypes shared by all four sorted-subset donors than for non-shared clonotypes. Approximately 5% of naive CD4, 3.5% of naive CD8, approximately 2.2% of memory CD4, and about 0.4% of memory CD8 clonotypes were shared across several donors. Naive subsets generally had larger estimated clonotype richness than memory subsets did. Sampling was limited to blood, and TCR repertoires in tissue likely differ from TCR repertoires in blood. Based on pairwise subsampling, the degree of clonotype sharing among donors was expected to be affected by sequencing depth. Rarefaction of sorted-subset datasets indicated incomplete sequencing despite the large sequencing depth. Because the study included a small number of donors, the genetic and exposure-history diversity represented was limited.

In regard to this clone: What this receptor recognizes is not known. No base qualities exist here, and no much larger clone lies one base off it. Distinct nucleotide sequences in the sample also encode this CDR3.

Healthy HIV-negative adults with no recently reported acute infections or vaccinations were included as donors. Every donor was a Caucasian adult living in Nashville, Tennessee, USA. Magnetic negative selection was used to enrich CD4+ T cells, after which naive cells were positively selected on CD45RA and the negative fraction became the memory subset. Blood was collected by leukapheresis, and PBMCs were isolated by Ficoll-Histopaque density gradient centrifugation and then cryopreserved in liquid nitrogen vapor phase. Analytical flow cytometry was used to check the purity and quantity of every magnetically sorted T cell population. Each sorted fraction had its genomic DNA isolated and then quantified by UV absorbance on a Nanodrop 2000c. CDR1 MDHEN and CDR2 SYDVKM were looked up in the germline V gene. From the cysteine up to the phenylalanine, the CDR3 has a length of 11 residues. The only DNA kept is the CDR3, 33 bases in frame from the first base. V is shortened by 4 bases, J by 6 bases, and the region joining them spans 4 bases.

Using the deep immunoSEQ assay, multiplex PCR amplified TCR CDR3 regions from genomic DNA. Extracted genomic DNA from each cell subset was spread evenly across all wells of several immunoSEQ 96-well plates, with each plate serving as a replicate. Each replicate PCR for sorted subsets received around 200 ng genomic DNA, equal to tens of thousands of T cell genomes. The purified libraries were quantified using a Qubit 3.0 fluorometer, sized with a Bioanalyzer 2100, and then quantified again using the KAPA Library Quantification kit. A separate single-read 150-cycle Illumina NextSeq 550 flow cell was used to sequence each immunoSEQ 96-well plate. The paper's data handling went like this. Because the immunoSEQ output included only junctional sequences and no quality scores, the filtering could not be the same as the filtering used for full-length reads. Sequences were annotated with PyIR, a Python wrapper for IgBLAST v1.9, and V/J genes and CDR3 were assigned using IMGT germline references. Reads were removed for weak V/J assignments (E-value above 1e-6), missing CDR3, stop codons, out-of-frame junctions, or ambiguous translated residues. A V3J clonotype was defined by an identical inferred V gene, J gene, and CDR3 amino acid sequence. To compute the percentage overlap between repertoires, the number of shared unique clonotypes was divided by the size of the smaller repertoire. Three approaches were used to assess repertoire richness: RTK rarefaction, the Chao1 estimator, and Recon v2.1 estimates of unobserved clonotypes. For all TCRbeta clonotypes obtained by the gDNA method from a few donors, generation probabilities were computed with OLGA. TCRdb provides this immuneACCESS table in a form limited to in-frame rearrangements. Some clones are lacking; in checked studies, under half of them reflect an unresolved V gene, and why the rest are absent is not known. V and J calls and clone size come straight from that table; D and trimming were deduced from the DNA. The sample table lists about 1.5 million clones, roughly 97% of them with a count of one. Roughly 1.2% of the sample is taken by the ten largest.

This clonotype was sampled from a man aged 25 to 40 in good health. The sequenced sample was naive CD4+ T cells sorted from blood. The cell subset or site label on this specimen signifies: CD45RA+ positively selected. The chain couples TRBV28 to TRBJ1-5, with the D gene not clear enough to name. The nucleotides are TGTGCCAGCAGTTCGGTTCAGCCCCAGCATTTT. The translation is CASSSVQPQHF.